This T cell receptor beta chain was recorded in a study of T cells in localized non-small cell lung cancer (dated by TCRdb to 2018 to 2021). For the study in its entirety: The study analyzed T cell repertoires of a few hundred early-stage NSCLC patients, comparing tumors and uninvolved tumor-adjacent lungs. All 240 or so NSCLC patients in the cohort were treatment-naive and had localized lung tumors that were resected. A mean age of around 66 years was recorded for the NSCLC patients, of whom 120 to 150 were male and some 99 were female. On the study overall, not on this receptor specifically: The highest T cell clonality was observed in uninvolved tumor-adjacent lung, where clonality exceeded that of tumor, suggesting that antigenic responses were more focused in uninvolved tumor-adjacent lung. Longer overall survival was associated with higher blood T cell density, whereas shorter survival was associated with higher adjacent-lung clonality. Because the study design was exploratory, TCR variables were selected using unadjusted p-values without false-discovery rate correction. Because multi-region sequencing of the tumors was not done, intratumor heterogeneity could not be ruled out. A median of approximately 55 of the top 100 tumor clones were detected in paired uninvolved adjacent lung, and some 30 of these tumor clones were also found among the top 100 clones of the paired uninvolved adjacent lung.

As concerns this clone: Its binding antigen is unknown. Base qualities were left out, and no much larger clone turns up one base away.

At diagnosis, tumor, uninvolved tumor-adjacent lung and peripheral blood were collected and then preserved as a mix of FFPE and fresh-frozen material. Blood samples were analyzed as peripheral blood mononuclear cells for TCR repertoire profiling. TCR beta CDR3 regions were sequenced from DNA using the immunoSEQ Assay. The published analysis was carried out like this. To compute T cell density, TCR beta template counts were normalized to usable DNA, which was estimated by amplifying housekeeping genes. Richness was estimated with the preseqR package, extrapolating to 400,000 templates for PBMC samples and 120,000 templates for tissue samples. Clonality was defined by subtracting Pielou's evenness from one. Tissue-enriched TCRs were identified through differential abundance testing performed on productive amino-acid clonotypes, with a minimum total count of 5 and an alpha of 0.1. The Jaccard Index and the Morisita Overlap Index were used to quantify repertoire overlap between compartments. TCR beta CDR3s were clustered by GLIPH together with public tetramer-defined viral CDR3s, and at least three viral sequences plus V-gene enrichment were required for viral motifs. TCRdb mirrors the immuneACCESS table, restricted to in-frame sequences. Some clones are absent from its copies; in checked studies, under half trace to an unresolved V gene, and the reason for the others is unknown. That table furnishes V, J and clone size, whereas the DNA furnished D and trimming. In this sample the table shows over 20,000 clones, around 90% of which occur a single time. Jointly, the top ten make up 12% to 15% of the sample.

Compared with germline, V lacks 3 bases and J lacks 9 bases; bases without a gene match: 4. Taken from cysteine to phenylalanine, the CDR3 has 14 residues. Just the 42-base CDR3 DNA is kept, in frame starting at base 1. The germline V gene provides CDR1 SGHVS and CDR2 FQNEAQ. The input for sequencing was peripheral blood, taken before any cancer treatment. The clonotype comes from a man aged 40 to 69 with stage III squamous cell lung carcinoma. The rearranged segments are TRBV7-8 and TRBJ2-1, with 11 central nucleotides matching TRBD2. The CDR3: CASSFRLAGGEQFF. The nucleotide sequence reads TGTGCCAGCAGCTTCAGGCTAGCGGGGGGTGAGCAGTTCTTC.